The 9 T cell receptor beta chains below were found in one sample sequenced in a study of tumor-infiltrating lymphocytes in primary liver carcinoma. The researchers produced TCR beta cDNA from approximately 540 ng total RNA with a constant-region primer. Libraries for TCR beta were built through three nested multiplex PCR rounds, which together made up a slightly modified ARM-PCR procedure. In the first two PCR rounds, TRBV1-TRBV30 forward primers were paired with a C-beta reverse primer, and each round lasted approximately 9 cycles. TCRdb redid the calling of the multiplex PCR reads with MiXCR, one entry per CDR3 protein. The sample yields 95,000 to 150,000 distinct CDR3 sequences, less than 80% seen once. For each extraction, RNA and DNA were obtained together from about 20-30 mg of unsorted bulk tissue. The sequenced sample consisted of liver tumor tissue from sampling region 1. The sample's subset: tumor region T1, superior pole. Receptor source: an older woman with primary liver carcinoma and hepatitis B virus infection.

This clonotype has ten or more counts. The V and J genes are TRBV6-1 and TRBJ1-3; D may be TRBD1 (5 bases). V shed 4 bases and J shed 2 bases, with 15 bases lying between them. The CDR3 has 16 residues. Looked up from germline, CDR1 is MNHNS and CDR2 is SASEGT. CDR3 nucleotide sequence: TGTGCCAGCAGTGGGGACCCTCAACGGGCTGGAAACACCATATATTTT. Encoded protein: CASSGDPQRAGNTIYF.

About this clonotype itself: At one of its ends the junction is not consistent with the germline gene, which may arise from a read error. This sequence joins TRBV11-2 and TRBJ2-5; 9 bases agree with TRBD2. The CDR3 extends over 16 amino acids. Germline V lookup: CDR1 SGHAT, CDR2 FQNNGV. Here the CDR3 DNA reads TGTGTCAGCAGCTTCTCTCGTGGTAGCGGGAGAGAGACCCGGTACTTC. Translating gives CVSSFSRGSGRETRYF.

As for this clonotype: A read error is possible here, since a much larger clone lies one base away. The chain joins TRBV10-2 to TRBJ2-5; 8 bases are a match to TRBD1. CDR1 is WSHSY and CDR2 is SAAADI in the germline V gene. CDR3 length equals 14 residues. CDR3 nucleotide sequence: TGCACCAGCAGTGCCCAGGGGGCCAGAGAGACCCAGTACTTC. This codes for CTSSAQGARETQYF.

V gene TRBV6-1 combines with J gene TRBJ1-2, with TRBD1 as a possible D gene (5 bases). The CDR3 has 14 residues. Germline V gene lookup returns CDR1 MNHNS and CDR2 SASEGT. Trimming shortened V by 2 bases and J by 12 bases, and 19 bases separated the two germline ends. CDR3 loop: CASSENGADDDHTF. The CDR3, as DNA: TGTGCCAGCAGTGAAAATGGGGCGGATGATGACCACACCTTC.

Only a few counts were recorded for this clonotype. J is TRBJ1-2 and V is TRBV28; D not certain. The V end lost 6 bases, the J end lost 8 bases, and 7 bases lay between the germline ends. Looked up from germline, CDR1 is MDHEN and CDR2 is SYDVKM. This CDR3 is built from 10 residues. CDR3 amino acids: CASRSRGYTF. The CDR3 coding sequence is TGTGCCAGCAGATCGAGGGGCTACACCTTC.

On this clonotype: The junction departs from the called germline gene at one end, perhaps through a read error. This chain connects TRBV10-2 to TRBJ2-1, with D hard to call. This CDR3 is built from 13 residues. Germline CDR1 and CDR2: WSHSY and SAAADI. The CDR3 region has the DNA TGCGCCAGCAGCCGGACCACCCACAATGTGCAGTTCTTC. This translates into CASSRTTHNVQFF.

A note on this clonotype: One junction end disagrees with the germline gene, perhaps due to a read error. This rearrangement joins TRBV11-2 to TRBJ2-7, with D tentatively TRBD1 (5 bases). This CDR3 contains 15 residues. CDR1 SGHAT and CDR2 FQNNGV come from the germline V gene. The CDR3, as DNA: TGTGTCAGCAGCTTACGCCGGCAGGGTATAGACGAGCAGTATTTC. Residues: CVSSLRRQGIDEQYF.

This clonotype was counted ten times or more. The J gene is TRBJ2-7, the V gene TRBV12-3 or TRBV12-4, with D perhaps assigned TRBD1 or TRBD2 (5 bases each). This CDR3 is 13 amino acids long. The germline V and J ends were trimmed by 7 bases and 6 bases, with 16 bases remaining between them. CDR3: CASTPGPPGEQYF. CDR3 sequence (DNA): TGTGCCAGCACCCCGGGACCGCCTGGCGAGCAGTACTTC.

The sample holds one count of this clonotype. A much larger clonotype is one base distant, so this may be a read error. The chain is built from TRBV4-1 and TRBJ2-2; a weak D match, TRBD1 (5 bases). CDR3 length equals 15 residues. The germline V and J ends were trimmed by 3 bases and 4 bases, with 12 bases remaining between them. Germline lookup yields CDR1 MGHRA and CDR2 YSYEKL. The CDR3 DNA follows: TGCGCCAGCAGCCATGGGCACAGGAGCACCGGGGAGCTGTTTTTT. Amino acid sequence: CASSHGHRSTGELFF.